This T cell receptor (beta chain) appears in the sequencing data of a study of early T cells in non-severe SARS-CoV-2 infection (dated by TCRdb to the early 2020s). About the investigation overall: Bulk RNA from unsorted whole blood was used for TCR sequencing, so alpha and beta chains could not be paired.

Overall results and qualifications from the work: Matching against VDJdb was skewed toward anti-spike CD8 responses, likely underestimated virus-specific expansions, and missed private and CD4 specificities.

Receptors were amplified or captured by 5' RACE. Sequencing used a NextSeq 500. To correct for sequencing error and PCR bias, the TCR library protocol tagged individual cDNA molecules with unique molecular identifiers. Both TCR alpha and beta chains were sequenced, and tight co-correlation was observed between alpha and beta sequence abundances in each sample. The authors' pipeline ran thus. Decombinator V4 was used to annotate the V gene, J gene and CDR3 of the TCR sequences. TCRs were defined as expanded if a significant change between any two time points was detected under a Poisson model with p below 0.0001. TCR abundances were normalised to the total number of TCRs sequenced per sample and were expressed as counts per million. MAIT TCRs were defined by TRAV1-2 paired with TRAJ12, TRAJ20 or TRAJ33, and iNKT TCRs by TRAV10 paired with TRAJ18. VDJdb, accessed 1 November 2021, was searched for CMV, EBV and SARS-CoV-2 annotated TCRs, excluding TCRs annotated for multiple antigens. Using fastp trimming at Q25 and MiXCR clonotype assembly, TCRdb reanalyzed the public sequencing data and kept in-frame beta chains. A single entry per CDR3 protein holds the most common genes and DNA from its merged rows. The V and J calls, along with clone size, are taken from TCRdb and not from the paper's own processing. A total of 63,000 or so distinct CDR3 sequences appear in this sample, 10% to 12% of them only once. 5.7% of the sample is held by the ten biggest clonotypes.

The study was a case-control design nested within a healthcare worker cohort in London, UK, with weekly nasopharyngeal swab PCR tests and blood sampling. Between 23 and 31 March 2020, the week of the UK lockdown, healthcare workers were enrolled and then followed up weekly for as long as 16 weeks. The CDR3 measures 14 amino acids from cysteine to phenylalanine. Kept here is only the CDR3 DNA, which spans 42 bases and is read in frame from base 1. V drops 5 bases and J drops 1 base, leaving 9 bases in between. From a lookup of the germline V gene (reference sequence), CDR1 and CDR2 are DFQATT and SNEGSKA. This clonotype was counted only a few times. Its antigen specificity is not known. It has no much larger one-base neighbor in the sample; base qualities were not kept.

This specimen consisted of whole blood, obtained at baseline. The sequence links TRBV20-1 to TRBJ1-6; the D gene is perhaps TRBD1, from 5 matching bases. The receptor was isolated from an adult who was a healthcare worker with PCR-confirmed SARS-CoV-2 infection or an uninfected control (not recorded which). The CDR3 region: CSAWGPSYNSPLHF. Here is the DNA: TGCAGTGCTTGGGGCCCGTCCTATAATTCACCCCTCCACTTT.